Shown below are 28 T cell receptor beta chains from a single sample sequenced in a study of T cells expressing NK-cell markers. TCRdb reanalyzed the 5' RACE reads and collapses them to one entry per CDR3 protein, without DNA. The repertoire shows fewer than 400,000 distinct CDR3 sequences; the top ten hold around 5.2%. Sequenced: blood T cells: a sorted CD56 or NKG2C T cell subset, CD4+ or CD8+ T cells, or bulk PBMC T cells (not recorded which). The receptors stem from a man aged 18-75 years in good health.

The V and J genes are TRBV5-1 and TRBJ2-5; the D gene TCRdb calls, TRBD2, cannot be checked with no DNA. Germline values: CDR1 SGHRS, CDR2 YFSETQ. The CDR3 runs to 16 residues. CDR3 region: CASSSLGGGLQETQYF.

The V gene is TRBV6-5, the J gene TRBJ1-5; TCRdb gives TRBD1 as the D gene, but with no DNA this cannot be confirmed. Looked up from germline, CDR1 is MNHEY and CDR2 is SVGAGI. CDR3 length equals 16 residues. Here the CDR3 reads CASSYHGQGAVQPQHF.

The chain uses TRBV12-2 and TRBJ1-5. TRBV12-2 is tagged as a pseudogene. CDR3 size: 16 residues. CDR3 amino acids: CASRLIRCQGNQPQHF.

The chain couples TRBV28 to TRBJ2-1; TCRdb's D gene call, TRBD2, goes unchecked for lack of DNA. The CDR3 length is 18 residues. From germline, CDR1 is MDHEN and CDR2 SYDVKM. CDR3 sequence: CASSEVWASGRSYNEQFF.

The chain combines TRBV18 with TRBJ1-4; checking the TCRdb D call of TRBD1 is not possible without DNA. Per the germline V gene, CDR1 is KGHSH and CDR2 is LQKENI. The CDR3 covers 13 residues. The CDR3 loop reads CASRTQGYEKLFF. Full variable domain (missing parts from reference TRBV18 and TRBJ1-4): NAGVMQNPRHLVRRRGQEARLRCSPMKGHSHVYWYRQLPEEGLKFMVYLQKENIIDESGMPKERFSAEFPKEGPSILRIQQVVRGDSAAYFCASRTQGYEKLFFGSGTQLSVL.

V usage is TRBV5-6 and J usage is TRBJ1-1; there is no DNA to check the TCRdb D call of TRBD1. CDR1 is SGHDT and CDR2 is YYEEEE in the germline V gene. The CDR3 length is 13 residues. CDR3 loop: CASSVRTGTEAFF.

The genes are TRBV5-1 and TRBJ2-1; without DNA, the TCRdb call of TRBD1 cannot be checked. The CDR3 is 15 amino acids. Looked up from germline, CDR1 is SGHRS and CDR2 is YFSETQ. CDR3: CARRQGTDPYNEQFF.

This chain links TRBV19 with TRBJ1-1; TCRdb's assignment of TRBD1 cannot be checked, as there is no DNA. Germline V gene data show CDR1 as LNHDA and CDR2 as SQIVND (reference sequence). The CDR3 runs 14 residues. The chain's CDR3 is CASSRLGGTTEAFF.

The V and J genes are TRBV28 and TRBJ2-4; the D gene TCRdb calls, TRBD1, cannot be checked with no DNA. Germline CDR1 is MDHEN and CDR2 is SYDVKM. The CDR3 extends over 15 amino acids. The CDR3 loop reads CASSTNREAKNIQYF.

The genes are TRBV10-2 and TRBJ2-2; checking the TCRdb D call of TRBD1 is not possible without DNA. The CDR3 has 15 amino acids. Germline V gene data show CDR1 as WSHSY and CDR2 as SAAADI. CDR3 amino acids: CASNRRPGDTGELFF.

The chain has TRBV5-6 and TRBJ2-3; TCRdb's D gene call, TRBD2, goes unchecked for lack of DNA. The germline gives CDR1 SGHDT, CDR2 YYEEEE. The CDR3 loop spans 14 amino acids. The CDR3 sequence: CASIAGGLPDTQYF.

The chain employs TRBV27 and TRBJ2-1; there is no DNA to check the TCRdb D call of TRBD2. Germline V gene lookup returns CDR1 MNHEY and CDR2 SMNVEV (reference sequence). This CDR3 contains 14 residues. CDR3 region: CASMGLGGVNEQFF.

This CDR3 is CASSPGLSAEAFF. V is TRBV2 and J is TRBJ1-1. CDR1 SNHLY and CDR2 FYNNEI come from the germline V gene. The CDR3 totals 13 residues.

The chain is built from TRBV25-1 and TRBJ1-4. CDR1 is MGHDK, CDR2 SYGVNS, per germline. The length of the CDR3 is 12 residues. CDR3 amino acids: CASSELGIKLFF.

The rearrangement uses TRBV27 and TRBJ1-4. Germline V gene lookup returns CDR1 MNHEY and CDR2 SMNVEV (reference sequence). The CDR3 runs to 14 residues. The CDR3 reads CASGLRARREKLFF.

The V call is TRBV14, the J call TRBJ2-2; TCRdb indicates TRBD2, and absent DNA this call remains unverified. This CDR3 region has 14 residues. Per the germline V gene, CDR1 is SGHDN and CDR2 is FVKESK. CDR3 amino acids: CASSQVVGLGELFF. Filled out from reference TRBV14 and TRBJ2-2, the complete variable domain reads EAGVTQFPSHSVIEKGQTVTLRCDPISGHDNLYWYRRVMGKEIKFLLHFVKESKQDESGMPNNRFLAERTGGTYSTLKVQPAELEDSGVYFCASSQVVGLGELFFGEGSRLTVL.

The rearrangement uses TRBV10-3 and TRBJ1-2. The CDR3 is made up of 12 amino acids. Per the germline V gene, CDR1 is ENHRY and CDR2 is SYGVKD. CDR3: CAISDGTYGYTF.

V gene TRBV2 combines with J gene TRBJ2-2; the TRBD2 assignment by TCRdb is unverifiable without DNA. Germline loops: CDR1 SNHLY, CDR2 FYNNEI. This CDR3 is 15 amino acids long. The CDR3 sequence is CASSVLRLGTGELFF. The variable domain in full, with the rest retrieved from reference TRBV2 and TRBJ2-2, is EPEVTQTPSHQVTQMGQEVILRCVPISNHLYFYWYRQILGQKVEFLVSFYNNEISEKSEIFDDQFSVERPDGSNFTLKIRSTKLEDSAMYFCASSVLRLGTGELFFGEGSRLTVL.

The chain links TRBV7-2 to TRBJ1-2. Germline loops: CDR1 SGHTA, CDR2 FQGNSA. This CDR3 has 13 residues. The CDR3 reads CASSPGIVRGYTF.

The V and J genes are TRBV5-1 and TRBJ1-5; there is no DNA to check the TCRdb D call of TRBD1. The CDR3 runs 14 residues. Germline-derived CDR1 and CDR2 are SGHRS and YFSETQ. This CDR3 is CASSLTAGTKDQHF.

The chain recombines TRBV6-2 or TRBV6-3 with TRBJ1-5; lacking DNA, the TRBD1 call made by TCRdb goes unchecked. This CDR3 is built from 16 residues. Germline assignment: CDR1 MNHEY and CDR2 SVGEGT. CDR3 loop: CASTFRGQSSRQPQHF.

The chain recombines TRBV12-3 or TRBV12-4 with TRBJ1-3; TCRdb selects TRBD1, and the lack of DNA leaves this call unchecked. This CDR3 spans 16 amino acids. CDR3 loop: CASSLDPGTRGNTIYF.

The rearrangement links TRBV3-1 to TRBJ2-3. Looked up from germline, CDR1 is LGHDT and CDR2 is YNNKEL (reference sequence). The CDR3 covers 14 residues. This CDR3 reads CASSQVQGKDTQYF.

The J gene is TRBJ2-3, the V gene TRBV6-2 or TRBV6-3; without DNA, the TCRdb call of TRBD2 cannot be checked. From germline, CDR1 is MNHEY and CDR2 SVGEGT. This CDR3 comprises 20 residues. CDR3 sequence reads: CATHRYHNGTRGGSTDTQYF.

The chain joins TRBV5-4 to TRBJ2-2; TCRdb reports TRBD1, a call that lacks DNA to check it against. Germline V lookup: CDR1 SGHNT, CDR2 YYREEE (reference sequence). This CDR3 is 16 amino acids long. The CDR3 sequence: CASSLRQGVFPGELFF.

The chain's CDR3 is CASTPTAATEMGSFF. The J gene is TRBJ2-1, the V gene TRBV6-1; TCRdb proposes TRBD2, but this gene call is untestable without DNA. The CDR3 runs 15 residues. The germline V gene encodes CDR1 MNHNS and CDR2 SASEGT.

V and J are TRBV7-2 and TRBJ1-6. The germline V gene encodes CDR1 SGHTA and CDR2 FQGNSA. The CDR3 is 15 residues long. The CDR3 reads CASSLGSVYNSPLHF.

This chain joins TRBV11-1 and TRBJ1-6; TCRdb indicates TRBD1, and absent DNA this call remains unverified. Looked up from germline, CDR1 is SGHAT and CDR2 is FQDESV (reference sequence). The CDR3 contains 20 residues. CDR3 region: CASSFHSSGGFVRVDSPLHF.